The rows below give T cell receptor beta chains drawn from one sample of a study of T cell repertoires in cytomegalovirus infection. TCRdb processed the reads anew with MiXCR; each CDR3 protein has one entry. Seen here are approximately 500,000 distinct CDR3 sequences, 11% observed once, and the top ten hold roughly 10%. The material sequenced was PBMCs. The receptors here all came from a human donor in good health (CMV status not recorded). Some clones in this sample may be carry-over from other donors' samples. Each CDR3 is given with its conserved first and last residue. Fields, in order: D gene, J gene, CDR3 length, clone size, V gene, CDR3 protein, CDR3 DNA. A D gene is named only where the DNA matches it firmly. Expanded clones get a size class; other rows say once, few or many, or leave the size out.

d_call: .
j_call: TRBJ2-6
cdr3_length: 15
clone_size: .
v_call: TRBV4-2
cdr3_aa: CASSQGGAGANVLTF
cdr3_nt: TGTGCCAGCAGCCAAGGGGGGGCTGGGGCCAACGTCCTGACTTTC

d_call: TRBD2
j_call: TRBJ2-5
cdr3_length: 14
clone_size: .
v_call: TRBV29-1
cdr3_aa: CSFLREGLRETQYF
cdr3_nt: TGCAGCTTCCTTCGGGAGGGCCTAAGGGAGACCCAGTACTTC

d_call: TRBD2
j_call: TRBJ2-7
cdr3_length: 14
clone_size: many
v_call: TRBV20-1
cdr3_aa: CSARESGSMYEQYF
cdr3_nt: TGCAGTGCTAGAGAGAGCGGGAGTATGTACGAGCAGTACTTC

d_call: .
j_call: TRBJ1-2
cdr3_length: 14
clone_size: many
v_call: TRBV7-9
cdr3_aa: CASSPLRGVGGYTF
cdr3_nt: TGTGCCAGCAGCCCCCTACGGGGGGTTGGTGGCTACACCTTC

d_call: TRBD1
j_call: TRBJ1-2
cdr3_length: 15
clone_size: many
v_call: TRBV7-8
cdr3_aa: CASSLGTGNLYGYTF
cdr3_nt: TGTGCCAGCAGCTTGGGGACAGGGAACCTCTATGGCTACACCTTC

d_call: .
j_call: TRBJ1-1
cdr3_length: 13
clone_size: many
v_call: TRBV7-9
cdr3_aa: CATRRVMNTEAFF
cdr3_nt: TGTGCCACCCGACGGGTTATGAACACTGAAGCTTTCTTT

d_call: .
j_call: TRBJ2-5
cdr3_length: 14
clone_size: few
v_call: TRBV28
cdr3_aa: CASSSQGVLETQYF
cdr3_nt: TGTGCCAGCAGTTCGCAGGGAGTTTTGGAGACCCAGTACTTC

d_call: .
j_call: TRBJ1-2
cdr3_length: 13
clone_size: many
v_call: TRBV27
cdr3_aa: CASSSSTVHGYTF
cdr3_nt: TGTGCCAGCAGTTCCTCGACAGTTCATGGCTACACCTTC

d_call: TRBD1
j_call: TRBJ1-5
cdr3_length: 13
clone_size: many
v_call: TRBV7-3
cdr3_aa: CASSPGQNQPQHF
cdr3_nt: TGTGCCAGCAGCCCGGGACAGAATCAGCCCCAGCATTTT

d_call: .
j_call: TRBJ2-7
cdr3_length: 13
clone_size: .
v_call: TRBV20-1
cdr3_aa: CSAGWGEGYEQYF
cdr3_nt: TGCAGTGCTGGTTGGGGGGAAGGCTACGAGCAGTACTTC

d_call: .
j_call: TRBJ2-4
cdr3_length: 14
clone_size: .
v_call: TRBV30
cdr3_aa: CAWSVGGGKNIQYF
cdr3_nt: TGTGCCTGGAGTGTAGGGGGAGGGAAAAACATTCAGTACTTC

d_call: TRBD2
j_call: TRBJ2-1
cdr3_length: 16
clone_size: many
v_call: TRBV4-2
cdr3_aa: CASSQVSGGRYNEQFF
cdr3_nt: TGTGCCAGCAGCCAAGTTTCAGGCGGGAGATACAATGAGCAGTTCTTC

d_call: .
j_call: TRBJ2-5
cdr3_length: 13
clone_size: .
v_call: TRBV7-9
cdr3_aa: CASSRTASEAQYF
cdr3_nt: TGTGCCAGCAGCCGGACGGCCTCGGAGGCCCAGTACTTC

d_call: TRBD1
j_call: TRBJ1-3
cdr3_length: 14
clone_size: once
v_call: TRBV25-1
cdr3_aa: CASGGTGGGNTIYF
cdr3_nt: TGTGCCAGCGGGGGGACAGGGGGCGGAAACACCATATATTTT

d_call: .
j_call: TRBJ1-3
cdr3_length: 12
clone_size: few
v_call: TRBV12-3/TRBV12-4
cdr3_aa: CASSSGAVAIYF
cdr3_nt: TGTGCCAGCAGTTCTGGTGCGGTGGCCATATATTTT

d_call: TRBD1
j_call: TRBJ1-4
cdr3_length: 18
clone_size: many
v_call: TRBV7-2
cdr3_aa: CASSLWARGRGTNEKLFF
cdr3_nt: TGTGCCAGCAGCTTATGGGCCAGGGGGCGGGGAACTAATGAAAAACTGTTTTTT

d_call: .
j_call: TRBJ1-2
cdr3_length: 15
clone_size: few
v_call: TRBV7-9
cdr3_aa: CASSLSVGSGYGYTF
cdr3_nt: TGTGCCAGCAGCTTAAGTGTAGGGAGCGGGTATGGCTACACCTTC

d_call: TRBD2
j_call: TRBJ2-5
cdr3_length: 17
clone_size: .
v_call: TRBV4-2
cdr3_aa: CASTPRGGGRGQETQYF
cdr3_nt: TGTGCCAGCACCCCAAGGGGAGGCGGGAGAGGCCAAGAGACCCAGTACTTC

d_call: TRBD2
j_call: TRBJ2-1
cdr3_length: 16
clone_size: .
v_call: TRBV9
cdr3_aa: CASSVTTSGSNNEQFF
cdr3_nt: TGTGCCAGCAGCGTGACGACTAGCGGGAGTAATAATGAGCAGTTCTTC

d_call: .
j_call: TRBJ2-1
cdr3_length: 18
clone_size: few
v_call: TRBV3-1
cdr3_aa: CASSQVWGDGHTYNEQFF
cdr3_nt: TGTGCCAGCAGCCAAGTCTGGGGGGACGGGCATACCTACAATGAGCAGTTCTTC

d_call: .
j_call: TRBJ1-5
cdr3_length: 13
clone_size: few
v_call: TRBV20-1
cdr3_aa: CSASPTVNQPQHF
cdr3_nt: TGCAGTGCTAGCCCCACAGTCAATCAGCCCCAGCATTTT

d_call: .
j_call: TRBJ2-2
cdr3_length: 13
clone_size: many
v_call: TRBV7-2
cdr3_aa: CASSFREPGELFF
cdr3_nt: TGTGCCAGCAGCTTCAGGGAACCCGGGGAGCTGTTTTTT

d_call: .
j_call: TRBJ2-3
cdr3_length: 13
clone_size: .
v_call: TRBV30
cdr3_aa: CAWRIRGADTQYF
cdr3_nt: TGTGCCTGGAGGATCAGAGGGGCGGATACGCAGTATTTT

d_call: .
j_call: TRBJ1-2
cdr3_length: 20
clone_size: many
v_call: TRBV7-8
cdr3_aa: CASSPYRVQPSYAANYGYTF
cdr3_nt: TGTGCCAGCAGCCCTTACAGGGTACAACCCTCCTACGCCGCTAACTATGGCTACACCTTC

d_call: .
j_call: TRBJ2-2
cdr3_length: 17
clone_size: .
v_call: TRBV5-4
cdr3_aa: CASSILFSGVRTGELFF
cdr3_nt: TGTGCCAGCAGCATCTTGTTTTCGGGAGTTCGTACCGGGGAGCTGTTTTTT

d_call: .
j_call: TRBJ1-3
cdr3_length: 14
clone_size: many
v_call: TRBV10-3
cdr3_aa: CAISESRSGNTIYF
cdr3_nt: TGTGCCATCAGTGAGTCCCGCTCTGGAAACACCATATATTTT

d_call: TRBD1
j_call: TRBJ2-7
cdr3_length: 14
clone_size: .
v_call: TRBV3-1
cdr3_aa: CASSTGVLDYEQYF
cdr3_nt: TGTGCCAGCAGCACAGGGGTTCTGGACTACGAGCAGTACTTC

d_call: TRBD1
j_call: TRBJ1-2
cdr3_length: 15
clone_size: .
v_call: TRBV5-6
cdr3_aa: CASSHQGQGIYGYTF
cdr3_nt: TGTGCCAGCAGCCATCAAGGACAGGGAATTTATGGCTACACCTTC

d_call: .
j_call: TRBJ2-2
cdr3_length: 12
clone_size: many
v_call: TRBV19
cdr3_aa: CASSIRAGELFF
cdr3_nt: TGTGCCAGTAGTATTAGGGCCGGGGAGCTGTTTTTT

d_call: TRBD1
j_call: TRBJ1-1
cdr3_length: 13
clone_size: .
v_call: TRBV12-5
cdr3_aa: CASGYGQGPEAFF
cdr3_nt: TGTGCTAGTGGATATGGACAGGGCCCTGAAGCTTTCTTT

d_call: .
j_call: TRBJ2-5
cdr3_length: 11
clone_size: few
v_call: TRBV20-1
cdr3_aa: CSEAAGETQYF
cdr3_nt: TGCAGTGAGGCAGCCGGAGAGACCCAGTACTTC

d_call: .
j_call: TRBJ1-6
cdr3_length: 13
clone_size: many
v_call: TRBV6-6
cdr3_aa: CASSRARDSPLHF
cdr3_nt: TGTGCCAGCAGTCGGGCCAGGGATTCACCCCTCCACTTT

d_call: .
j_call: TRBJ2-7
cdr3_length: 11
clone_size: many
v_call: TRBV20-1
cdr3_aa: CSVELYYEQYF
cdr3_nt: TGCAGTGTGGAGCTGTACTACGAGCAGTACTTC

d_call: .
j_call: TRBJ2-7
cdr3_length: 15
clone_size: many
v_call: TRBV4-1
cdr3_aa: CASSQHEQISYEQYF
cdr3_nt: TGCGCCAGCAGCCAACATGAGCAAATCTCCTACGAGCAGTACTTC

d_call: .
j_call: TRBJ1-2
cdr3_length: 16
clone_size: many
v_call: TRBV20-1
cdr3_aa: CSAALGGVPGNYGYTF
cdr3_nt: TGCAGTGCCGCTCTGGGGGGGGTCCCCGGTAACTATGGCTACACCTTC

d_call: TRBD1
j_call: TRBJ1-1
cdr3_length: 18
clone_size: many
v_call: TRBV12-3/TRBV12-4
cdr3_aa: CASSPGDRGAQMNTEAFF
cdr3_nt: TGTGCCAGCAGTCCCGGGGACAGGGGGGCCCAAATGAACACTGAAGCTTTCTTT

d_call: .
j_call: TRBJ1-5
cdr3_length: 16
clone_size: many
v_call: TRBV7-8
cdr3_aa: CASSLEGQVSNQPQHF
cdr3_nt: TGTGCCAGCAGCTTAGAGGGCCAGGTTAGCAATCAGCCCCAGCATTTT

d_call: TRBD2
j_call: TRBJ2-7
cdr3_length: 18
clone_size: many
v_call: TRBV3-1
cdr3_aa: CASSQVSRTSGATYEQYF
cdr3_nt: TGTGCCAGCAGCCAAGTCTCGAGGACTAGCGGGGCAACCTACGAGCAGTACTTC

d_call: .
j_call: TRBJ1-3
cdr3_length: 15
clone_size: many
v_call: TRBV2
cdr3_aa: CASSHNIASGNTIYF
cdr3_nt: TGTGCCAGCAGTCATAACATCGCCTCTGGAAACACCATATATTTT

d_call: TRBD1
j_call: TRBJ2-1
cdr3_length: 16
clone_size: .
v_call: TRBV24-1
cdr3_aa: CATSDSDRGSYNEQFF
cdr3_nt: TGTGCCACCAGTGACTCGGACAGGGGGAGCTACAATGAGCAGTTCTTC

d_call: .
j_call: TRBJ1-4
cdr3_length: 15
clone_size: .
v_call: TRBV20-1
cdr3_aa: CSARSLRDVVEKLFF
cdr3_nt: TGCAGTGCTAGATCACTTCGGGACGTGGTTGAAAAACTGTTTTTT

d_call: .
j_call: TRBJ1-2
cdr3_length: 12
clone_size: many
v_call: TRBV18
cdr3_aa: CASSSRSYGYTF
cdr3_nt: TGTGCCAGCTCGTCTCGCAGCTATGGCTACACCTTC

d_call: TRBD1
j_call: TRBJ1-1
cdr3_length: 19
clone_size: few
v_call: TRBV11-2
cdr3_aa: CASSFWARPDRGKDTEAFF
cdr3_nt: TGTGCCAGCAGCTTTTGGGCGAGACCCGACAGGGGGAAAGATACTGAAGCTTTCTTT

d_call: .
j_call: TRBJ2-3
cdr3_length: 14
clone_size: many
v_call: TRBV7-6
cdr3_aa: CASSLRGNTDTQYF
cdr3_nt: TGTGCCAGCAGCTTGAGGGGAAACACAGATACGCAGTATTTT

d_call: TRBD1
j_call: TRBJ2-7
cdr3_length: 13
clone_size: .
v_call: TRBV20-1
cdr3_aa: CSARMDRGDEQYF
cdr3_nt: TGCAGTGCTAGGATGGACAGGGGAGACGAGCAGTACTTC

d_call: TRBD1
j_call: TRBJ2-1
cdr3_length: 16
clone_size: many
v_call: TRBV6-1
cdr3_aa: CASSVDRGIGNNEQFF
cdr3_nt: TGTGCCAGCAGTGTCGACAGGGGAATCGGGAACAATGAGCAGTTCTTC

d_call: .
j_call: TRBJ1-5
cdr3_length: 13
clone_size: few
v_call: TRBV3-1
cdr3_aa: CASSQAGQQPQHF
cdr3_nt: TGTGCCAGCAGCCAAGCAGGGCAGCAGCCCCAGCATTTT

d_call: .
j_call: TRBJ2-1
cdr3_length: 16
clone_size: few
v_call: TRBV9
cdr3_aa: CASSVSGLASYNEQFF
cdr3_nt: TGTGCCAGCAGCGTAAGCGGTCTAGCGTCTTACAATGAGCAGTTCTTC

d_call: .
j_call: TRBJ2-7
cdr3_length: 12
clone_size: few
v_call: TRBV7-9
cdr3_aa: CASSSFPYEQYF
cdr3_nt: TGTGCCAGCAGCTCCTTCCCCTACGAGCAGTACTTC

d_call: .
j_call: TRBJ2-2
cdr3_length: 16
clone_size: many
v_call: TRBV5-4
cdr3_aa: CASSPDQSGHTGELFF
cdr3_nt: TGTGCCAGCAGCCCTGATCAAAGCGGGCACACCGGGGAGCTGTTTTTT

d_call: .
j_call: TRBJ2-4
cdr3_length: 12
clone_size: many
v_call: TRBV11-2
cdr3_aa: CASSPARDIQYF
cdr3_nt: TGTGCCAGCAGCCCCGCTCGGGACATTCAGTACTTC

d_call: .
j_call: TRBJ2-5
cdr3_length: 16
clone_size: few
v_call: TRBV4-2
cdr3_aa: CASSQDSQEWAGTQYF
cdr3_nt: TGTGCCAGCAGCCAAGATAGCCAGGAATGGGCCGGGACCCAGTACTTC